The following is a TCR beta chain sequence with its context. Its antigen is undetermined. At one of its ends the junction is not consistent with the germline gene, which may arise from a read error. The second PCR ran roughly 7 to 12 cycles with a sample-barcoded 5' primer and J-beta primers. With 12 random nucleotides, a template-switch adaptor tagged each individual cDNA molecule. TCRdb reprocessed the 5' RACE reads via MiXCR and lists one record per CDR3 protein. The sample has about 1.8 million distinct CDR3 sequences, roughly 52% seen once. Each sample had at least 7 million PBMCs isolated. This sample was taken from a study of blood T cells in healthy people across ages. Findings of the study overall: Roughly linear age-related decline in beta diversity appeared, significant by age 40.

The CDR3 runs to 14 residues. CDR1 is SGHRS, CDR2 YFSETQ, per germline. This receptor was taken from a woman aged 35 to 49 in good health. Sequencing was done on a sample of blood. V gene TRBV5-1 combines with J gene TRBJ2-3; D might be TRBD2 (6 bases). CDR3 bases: TGCACCAGCAGCGCGGCTAGCGGCACAGATACGCAGTATTTT. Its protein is CTSSAASGTDTQYF. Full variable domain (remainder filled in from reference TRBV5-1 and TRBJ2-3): KAGVTQTPRYLIKTRGQQVTLSCSPISGHRSVSWYQQTPGQGLQFLFEYFSETQRNKGNFPGRFSGRQFSNSRSEMNVSTLELGDSALYLCTSSAASGTDTQYFGPGTRLTVL.